Sequencing of this TCR beta chain was carried out in a study of CD4 T cells in lung cancer (dated by TCRdb to about 2019). For context, the study as a whole: In the study, blood T cells of NSCLC patients were screened for responses to candidate mutation-encoded neoepitopes, and neoantigen-specific CD4+ T-cell clones and TCRs were isolated. Before blood donation, treatments including platinum chemotherapy had been received by the patients, and nivolumab or pembrolizumab had been received by some of the patients. TCRB deep sequencing tracked the frequency of neoantigen-specific clonotypes in tumor resections, non-adjacent lung and cultured T-cell products. Lung adenocarcinoma or squamous cell carcinoma was present in the resected patients, who were aged 60 to 69 at blood donation and were mostly former smokers. General findings and caveats noted by the study authors: Because IFNgamma-sorted cells included nonspecific IFNgamma producers of unknown purity, the expanded lines ranged from monoclonal to oligoclonal. Rather than memory responses to the cancer, some blood-derived responses might reflect cross-reactivity or in vitro priming of naive T cells.

Per the germline V gene (reference sequence), MNHNY is the CDR1 and SVGAGI is the CDR2. V loses 5 bases of germline sequence and J loses 6 bases, and the interval between the two ends is 17 bases. Inclusive of the bounding cysteine and phenylalanine, the CDR3 is 14 residues long. Only the CDR3 part of the read is kept: 42 bases, read in frame from the first base. With respect to this clone: Its antigen is currently not known. No much larger clone exists at a distance of one base, and base qualities are not known.

PBMCs were stimulated for approximately two weeks with mutant 27-mer peptides together with IL21, IL7, IL15 and IL2, and were then restimulated with autologous B cells pulsed with peptide. After restimulation with peptide-pulsed B cells, live IFNgamma-secreting T cells were sorted by cytokine capture on a FACS Aria2. Sorted cells were expanded for roughly 13 to 20 days at limiting dilution, with approximately 3 or 11 cells per well, using irradiated allogeneic PBMCs, phytohemagglutinin and IL2. Either peripheral blood samples or leukapheresis products were collected from the patients. To screen the expanded lines for antigen specificity, an IFNgamma ELISA was run against autologous B cells pulsed with mutant peptides. Library construction relied on the immunoSEQ multiplex PCR assay. Qiagen DNeasy or QIAamp micro DNA kits were used to isolate DNA, and the Adaptive Biotechnology human TCRB sequencing kit was used to sequence TCRB. Sequencing of TCRB libraries was performed on an Illumina MiSeq. The paper's processing steps were these. The kit provider's software was used to analyze TCRB sequence data, and Fisher's exact test was used to test clonotype templates for tumor enrichment. TCRdb obtained this table from immuneACCESS and retained in-frame rearrangements with V and J assigned. These tables miss some clones; where compared with another copy, unresolved V genes account for less than half of the shortfall, and the remainder is unexplained. That table gives V, J and clone size, and the DNA gave D and trimming. Present in this sample are under 2,000 clones, 55% to 75% of which were seen just once. The ten largest clones capture about 5.6% of the sample.

Sequencing was performed on a CD4+ T cell line or clone grown in culture. This receptor was identified in a woman in her fifties or sixties with non-small cell lung cancer. Some clones in this sample may be carry-over from other donors' samples. The chain is made from TRBV6-6 and TRBJ2-7, with the D call perhaps TRBD1 or TRBD2, each one matching 7 bases. The CDR3 loop reads CASSPDREGPEQYF. Here is the DNA: TGTGCCAGCAGTCCCGACAGGGAGGGTCCCGAGCAGTACTTC.